This T cell receptor beta chain was found in a study of CD8+ T cells in alopecia areata. Background on the study: Treated patients were given oral tofacitinib, which was dosed at 5 to 10 mg twice daily. Study-level findings and limits: Normal scalp showed lower clonality than lesional scalp, especially alopecia totalis/universalis.

A FACSAria was used to sort CD4+ and CD8+ T cells. These cells came from PBMCs. The germline V gene encodes CDR1 SGDLS and CDR2 YYNGEE. CDR3 size: 15 residues. Trimming removed 4 bases from V and 0 bases from J; junction bases left unmatched: 3. It was cDNA, reverse transcribed from extracted RNA, that served as the sequencing template. The data were produced by immunoSEQ multiplex PCR, yet TCRdb's version contains in-frame clones alone and is incomplete. This table holds about 150,000 clones, more than 45% found once. This clone occurred a few times. The antigen remains unidentified. Sequences were derived from CD8+ T cells sorted from blood, sampled at week 0. The clonotype was recovered from a human donor with alopecia areata. The chain links TRBV9 to TRBJ2-1; 8 bases align to TRBD2. The CDR3, as DNA: TGTGCCAGCAGCTTGAGCGGGGGCTCCTACAATGAGCAGTTCTTC. This gives the protein CASSLSGGSYNEQFF.